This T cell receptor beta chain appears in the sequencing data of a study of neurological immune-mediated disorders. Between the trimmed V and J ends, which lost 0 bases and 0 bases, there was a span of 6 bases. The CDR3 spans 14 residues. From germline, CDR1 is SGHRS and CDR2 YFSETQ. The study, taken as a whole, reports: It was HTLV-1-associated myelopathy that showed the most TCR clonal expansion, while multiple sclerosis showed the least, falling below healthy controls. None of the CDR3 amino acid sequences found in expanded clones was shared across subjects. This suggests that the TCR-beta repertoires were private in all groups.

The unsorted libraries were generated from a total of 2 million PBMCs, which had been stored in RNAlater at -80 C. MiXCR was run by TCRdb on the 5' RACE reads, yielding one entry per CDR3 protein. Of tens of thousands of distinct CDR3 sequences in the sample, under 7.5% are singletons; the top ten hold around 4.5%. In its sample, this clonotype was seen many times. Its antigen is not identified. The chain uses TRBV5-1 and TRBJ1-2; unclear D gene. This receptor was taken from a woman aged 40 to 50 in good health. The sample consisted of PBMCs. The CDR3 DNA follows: TGCGCCAGCAGCTTGGCCAAAGCTAACTATGGCTACACCTTC. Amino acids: CASSLAKANYGYTF.